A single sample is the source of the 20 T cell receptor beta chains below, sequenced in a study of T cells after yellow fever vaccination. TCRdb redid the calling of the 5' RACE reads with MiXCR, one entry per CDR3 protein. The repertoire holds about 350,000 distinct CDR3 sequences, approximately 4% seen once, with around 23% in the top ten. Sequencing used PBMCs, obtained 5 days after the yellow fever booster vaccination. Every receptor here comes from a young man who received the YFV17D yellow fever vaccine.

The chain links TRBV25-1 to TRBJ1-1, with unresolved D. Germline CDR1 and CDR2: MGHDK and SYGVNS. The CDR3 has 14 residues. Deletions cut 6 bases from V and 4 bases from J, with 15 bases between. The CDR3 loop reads CASSREAPSTEAFF. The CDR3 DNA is TGTGCCAGCAGCCGAGAGGCCCCGAGCACTGAAGCTTTCTTT.

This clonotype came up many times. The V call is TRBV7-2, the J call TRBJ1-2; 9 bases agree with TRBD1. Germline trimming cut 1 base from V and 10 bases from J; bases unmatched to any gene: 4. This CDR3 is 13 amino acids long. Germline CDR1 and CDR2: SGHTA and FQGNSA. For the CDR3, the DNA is TGTGCCAGCAGCTTAGGGACAGGGGTATTCTACACCTTC. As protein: CASSLGTGVFYTF.

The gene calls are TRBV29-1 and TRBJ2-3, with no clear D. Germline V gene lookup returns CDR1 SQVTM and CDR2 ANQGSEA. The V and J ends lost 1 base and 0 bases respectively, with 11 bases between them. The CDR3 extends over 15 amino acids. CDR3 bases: TGCAGCGTTGAAGGGGGAACCTCTAGCACAGATACGCAGTATTTT. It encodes CSVEGGTSSTDTQYF.

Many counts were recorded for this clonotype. The CDR3 is CASSLGDRDQETQYF. The DNA of the CDR3 is TGCGCCAGCAGCTTGGGAGACAGGGACCAAGAGACCCAGTACTTC. This chain links TRBV5-1 with TRBJ2-5; 7 nucleotides line up with TRBD1. The germline gives CDR1 SGHRS, CDR2 YFSETQ. Trimming removed 0 bases from V and 0 bases from J; junction bases left unmatched: 2. CDR3 length: 15 amino acids.

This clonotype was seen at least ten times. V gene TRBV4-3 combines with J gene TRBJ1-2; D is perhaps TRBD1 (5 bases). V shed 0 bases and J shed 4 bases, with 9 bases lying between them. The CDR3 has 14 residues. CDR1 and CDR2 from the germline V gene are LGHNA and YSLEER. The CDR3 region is CASSQDRGSYGYTF. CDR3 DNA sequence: TGCGCCAGCAGCCAAGATAGGGGAAGCTATGGCTACACCTTC.

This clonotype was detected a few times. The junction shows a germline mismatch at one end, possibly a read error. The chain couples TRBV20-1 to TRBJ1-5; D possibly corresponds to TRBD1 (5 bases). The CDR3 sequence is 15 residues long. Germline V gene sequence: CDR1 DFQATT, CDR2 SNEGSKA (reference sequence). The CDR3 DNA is TGTAGTGCCCTAACTCGGAGGGGAGGCAATCAGCCCCAGCATTTT. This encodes CSALTRRGGNQPQHF.

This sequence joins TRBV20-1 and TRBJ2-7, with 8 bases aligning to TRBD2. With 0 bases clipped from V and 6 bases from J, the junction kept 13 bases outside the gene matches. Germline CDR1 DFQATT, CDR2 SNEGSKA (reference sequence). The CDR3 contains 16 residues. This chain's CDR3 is CSARDQIGGGLAEQYF. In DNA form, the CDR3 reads TGCAGTGCTAGAGATCAGATTGGCGGGGGGTTAGCCGAGCAGTACTTC.

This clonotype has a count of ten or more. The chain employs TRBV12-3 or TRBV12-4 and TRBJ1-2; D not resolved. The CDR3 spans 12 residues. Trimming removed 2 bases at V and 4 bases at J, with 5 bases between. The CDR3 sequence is CASSLQIYGYTF. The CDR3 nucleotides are TGTGCCAGCAGTTTACAGATCTATGGCTACACCTTC.

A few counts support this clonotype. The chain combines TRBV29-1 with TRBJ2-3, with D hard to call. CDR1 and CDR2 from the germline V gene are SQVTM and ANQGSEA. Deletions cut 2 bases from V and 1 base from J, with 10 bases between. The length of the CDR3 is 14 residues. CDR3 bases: TGCAGCGTTGAAAGGGCCTACCGCACAGATACGCAGTATTTT. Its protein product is CSVERAYRTDTQYF.

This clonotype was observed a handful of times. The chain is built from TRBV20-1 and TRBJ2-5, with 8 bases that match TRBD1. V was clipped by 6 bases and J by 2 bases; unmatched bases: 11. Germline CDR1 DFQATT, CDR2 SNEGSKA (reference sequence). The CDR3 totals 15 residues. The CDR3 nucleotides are TGCAGTGCCGTCGGACAGGGCAAATCTCAAGAGACCCAGTACTTC. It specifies CSAVGQGKSQETQYF.

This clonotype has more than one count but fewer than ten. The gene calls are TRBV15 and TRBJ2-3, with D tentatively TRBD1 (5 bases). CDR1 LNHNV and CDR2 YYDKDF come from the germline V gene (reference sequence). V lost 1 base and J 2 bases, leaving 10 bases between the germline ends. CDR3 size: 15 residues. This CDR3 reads CATSRAGWVTDTQYF. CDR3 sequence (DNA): TGTGCCACCAGCAGAGCAGGGTGGGTCACAGATACGCAGTATTTT.

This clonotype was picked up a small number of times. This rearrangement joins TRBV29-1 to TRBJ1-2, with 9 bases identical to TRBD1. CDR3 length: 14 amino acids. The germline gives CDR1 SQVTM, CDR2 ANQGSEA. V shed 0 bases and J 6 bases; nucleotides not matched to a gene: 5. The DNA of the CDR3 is TGCAGCGTTGAAGAAACAGGGGGCTGGAATGGCTACACCTTC. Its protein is CSVEETGGWNGYTF.

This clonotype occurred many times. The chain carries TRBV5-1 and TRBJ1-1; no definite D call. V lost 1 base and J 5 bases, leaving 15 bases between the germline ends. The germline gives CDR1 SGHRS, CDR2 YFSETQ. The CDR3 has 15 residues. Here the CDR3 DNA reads TGCGCCAGCAGCTTGTTCGGCGCAATTTTGACTGAAGCTTTCTTT. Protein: CASSLFGAILTEAFF.

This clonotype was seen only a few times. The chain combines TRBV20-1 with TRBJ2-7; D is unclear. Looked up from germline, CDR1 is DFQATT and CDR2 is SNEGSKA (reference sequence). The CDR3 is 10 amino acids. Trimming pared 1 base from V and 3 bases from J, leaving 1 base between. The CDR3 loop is CSARGYEQYF. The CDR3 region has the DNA TGCAGTGCTAGAGGCTACGAGCAGTACTTC.

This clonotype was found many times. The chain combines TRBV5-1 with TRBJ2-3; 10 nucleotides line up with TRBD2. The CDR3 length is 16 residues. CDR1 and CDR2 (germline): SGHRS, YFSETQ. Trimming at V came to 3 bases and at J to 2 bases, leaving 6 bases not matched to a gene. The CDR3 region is CASSYLAGASTDTQYF. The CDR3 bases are TGCGCCAGCAGCTACCTAGCGGGGGCCTCCACAGATACGCAGTATTTT.

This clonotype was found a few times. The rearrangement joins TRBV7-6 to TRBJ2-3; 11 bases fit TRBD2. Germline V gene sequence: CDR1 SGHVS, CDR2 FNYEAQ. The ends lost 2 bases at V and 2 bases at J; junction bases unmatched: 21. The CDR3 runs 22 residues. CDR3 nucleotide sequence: TGTGCCAGCAGCTTAAGATTGGGAGTTACCGGGACTAGCGGACCCCACACAGATACGCAGTATTTT. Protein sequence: CASSLRLGVTGTSGPHTDTQYF.

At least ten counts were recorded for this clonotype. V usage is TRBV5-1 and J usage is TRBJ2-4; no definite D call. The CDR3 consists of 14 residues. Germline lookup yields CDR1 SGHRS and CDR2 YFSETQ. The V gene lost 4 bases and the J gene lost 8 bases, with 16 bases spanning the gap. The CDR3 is CASSPQPMQDIQYF. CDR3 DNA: TGCGCCAGCAGCCCCCAACCGATGCAGGACATTCAGTACTTC.

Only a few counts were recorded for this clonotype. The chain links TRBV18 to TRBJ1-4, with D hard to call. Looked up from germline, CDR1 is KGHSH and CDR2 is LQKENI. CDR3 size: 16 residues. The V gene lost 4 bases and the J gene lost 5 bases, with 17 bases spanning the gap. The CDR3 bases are TGTGCCAGCTCACTTGGAACGTCCAGTCTCAATGAAAAACTGTTTTTT. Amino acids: CASSLGTSSLNEKLFF.

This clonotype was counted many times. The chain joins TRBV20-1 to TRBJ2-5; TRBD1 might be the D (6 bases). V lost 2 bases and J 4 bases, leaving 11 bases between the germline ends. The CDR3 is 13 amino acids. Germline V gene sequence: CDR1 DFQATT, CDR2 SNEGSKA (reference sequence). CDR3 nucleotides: TGCAGTGCTAGATACAGGGCGAGAGAGACCCAGTACTTC. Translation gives CSARYRARETQYF.

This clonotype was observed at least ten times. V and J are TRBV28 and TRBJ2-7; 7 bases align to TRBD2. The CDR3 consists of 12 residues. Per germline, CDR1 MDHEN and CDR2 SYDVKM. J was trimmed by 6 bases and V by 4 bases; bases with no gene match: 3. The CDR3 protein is CASSYRGVEQYF. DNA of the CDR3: TGTGCCAGCAGTTACCGGGGGGTCGAGCAGTACTTC.